There are a few counts of the clone carrying this TCR beta chain. The CDR3 length is 14 residues. With V trimmed by 5 bases and J by 4 bases, 8 bases remained unmatched. TCRdb reanalysed the reads using MiXCR and keeps one entry per CDR3 protein. The profile shows 45,000 to 60,000 distinct CDR3 sequences, about 7.3% of them singletons. This record comes from a study of patients with pleural tuberculosis. The sequence derives from a human donor with pleural tuberculosis. The gene calls are TRBV12-3 or TRBV12-4 and TRBJ2-7; 7 nucleotides match TRBD1. The CDR3 DNA sequence: TGTGCCAGCAGTCACCGGACAGGTCAGTACGAGCAGTACTTC. Its translation: CASSHRTGQYEQYF.